This T cell receptor beta chain emerged from a study of blood T cell repertoires in COVID-19 (dated by TCRdb to the early 2020s). As for the study more broadly: Collaborator samples came from the United States, Italy and Spain and covered acute and convalescent phases of COVID-19. The prospective study material was composed of cDNA or gDNA derived from T cells, B-cell-depleted T cells, or PBMCs. Deeply sampled blood TCRbeta repertoires from subjects exposed to, actively infected with, or recovered from COVID-19 were included in the dataset. The repertoires were made available in a free public database intended to serve as a resource for research on the immune response to SARS-CoV-2. Samples were obtained from the ongoing ImmuneRACE study (first 160 participants) and from about 1,300 subjects provided by 6 global collaborators. Sample metadata almost always included a de-identified subject ID, COVID-19 status, age in years and sex. HLA class I and class II types, where available, came from metadata supplied by the sample provider rather than from assay-based typing. General conclusions and limits of the study: The amount of clinical and demographic metadata varied by source and participant and was provided uncurated.

TCRbeta CDR3 regions were amplified from genomic DNA by means of the immunoSEQ Assay, a bias-controlled multiplex PCR. The source study handled its data this way. The number of nucleated cells in each sample was estimated from the amplification of reference gene primers within the assay. To quantify the absolute abundance of each unique TCRbeta CDR3 rearrangement, sequence reads were collapsed and filtered. For each sample, productive Simpson clonality was calculated as the square root of Simpson's diversity index across productive rearrangements. TCRdb holds this immuneACCESS table with in-frame rearrangements only. Some clones are missing; in checked studies, unresolved V genes explain under half, and the rest has no known cause. The DNA was the basis for D and trimming; V, J and clone size are from that table. Here the sample has tens of thousands of clones; 91% occur a single time. Of the sample, around 6.5% is held by the ten largest clones.

Including cysteine and phenylalanine, the CDR3 has 18 amino acids. Only the CDR3 DNA stays, 54 bases, in frame from base 1. After removal of 5 bases from V and 4 bases from J, the junction retains 16 bases not matched to a gene. The germline V gene encodes CDR1 SGHAT and CDR2 FQNNGV. Each collaborating institution followed its own protocols to collect whole blood in K2EDTA tubes. For TCRbeta analysis, collaborators shipped samples in one of three forms: frozen whole blood, isolated PBMCs, or DNA extracted from either of those sample types. Turning to this clone: Its target antigen remains unknown. Base qualities are missing; no much larger clone stands one base away.

Source material: peripheral blood. The V and J segments used are TRBV11-2 and TRBJ2-5; TRBD2 fits 10 bases in the junction. This clonotype was sampled from a man aged 50-60 years with active COVID-19. CDR3 reads: CASSRGEEAGGRGETQYF. The nucleotide sequence reads as follows: TGTGCCAGCAGCCGGGGGGAGGAAGCGGGAGGGCGAGGAGAGACCCAGTACTTC.